This T cell receptor (beta chain) was retrieved from a study of cytomegalovirus exposure and HLA in healthy donors. Germline loops: CDR1 ENHRY, CDR2 SYGVKD. V trimming: 6 bases; J trimming: 3 bases; junction bases outside the gene matches: 4. The CDR3 sequence is 13 residues long. The donors were part of the validation cohort, which consisted of about 130 subjects and was separate from the first cohort of several hundred subjects. Clones were read by immunoSEQ multiplex PCR, and TCRdb kept only the in-frame ones, dropping some. Here the sample spans 160,000 or so clones, around 89% being singletons. Comments on this clone: Its antigen is not known.

General study points: Usually a TCR sequence was rare, but some public TCRs were found in many donors.

What was sequenced was PBMCs. The TCR sequence derives from a man between 18 and 29 years old in good health and CMV-seronegative. The genes are TRBV10-3 and TRBJ2-5; 7 bases line up with TRBD1. DNA for the CDR3: TGTGCCATCAGGGAAGGGGGCGAAGAGACCCAGTACTTC. It translates to CAIREGGEETQYF.